These 17 T cell receptor beta chains were all obtained from the same sample, sequenced in a study of identical twins listed by TCRdb under 2016. The library was generated by 5' RACE. The sample was run on an Illumina HiSeq 2000. TCRdb reprocessed the public reads (quality trimming at Q25 with fastp, clone calling with MiXCR) and kept in-frame beta chains. Entries that share a CDR3 protein sequence are merged under the most common genes and DNA. The sample data list 600,000 to 800,000 distinct CDR3 sequences, and about 20% of these were observed just once. The leading ten clones occupy around 4.4% of the sample. These data were also reused for a study on T cells expressing NK-cell markers.

Material for sequencing was PBMCs. The receptor source for this set is a young woman in good health.

The chain uses TRBV4-3 and TRBJ2-7; D might be TRBD2 (5 bases). The CDR3 loop spans 13 amino acids. V lost 4 bases to trimming and J lost 5 bases, with 12 bases between them. The germline gives CDR1 LGHNA, CDR2 YSLEER. The CDR3 region is CASSRRGANEQYF. DNA for the CDR3: TGCGCCAGCAGCCGTCGGGGAGCGAACGAGCAGTACTTC.

This clonotype has at least ten counts. This chain links TRBV12-3 or TRBV12-4 with TRBJ2-1; D is unclear. Trimming took off 6 bases at V and 8 bases at J, with 23 bases between the two ends. The CDR3 extends over 16 amino acids. This CDR3 reads CASRLRSYPEFHEQFF. Here the CDR3 DNA reads TGTGCCAGCAGGCTTCGGAGCTACCCGGAGTTCCATGAGCAGTTCTTC.

The chain carries TRBV7-8 and TRBJ2-1; 11 bases line up with TRBD2. The CDR3 runs to 15 residues. CDR1 is SGHVS and CDR2 is FQNEAQ in the germline V gene. Trimming cost V 2 bases and J 9 bases; bases outside gene matches: 6. The DNA for the CDR3 is TGTGCCAGCAGCTTATTTAGCGGGAGGGCTAGTGAGCAGTTCTTC. Protein: CASSLFSGRASEQFF.

The chain has TRBV18 and TRBJ2-7, with D perhaps TRBD2 (5 bases). This CDR3 has 17 amino acids. V lost 0 bases and J lost 2, with 17 bases in between. Germline CDR1 is KGHSH and CDR2 is LQKENI. The CDR3 loop is CASSPPRRALQPYEQYF. In DNA form, the CDR3 reads TGTGCCAGCTCACCACCCCGGCGGGCCCTACAGCCCTACGAGCAGTACTTC.

The chain couples TRBV5-6 to TRBJ2-3, with D maybe TRBD1 (5 bases). V was cut by 6 bases and J by 5 bases, with 16 bases left in between. This CDR3 spans 14 amino acids. Germline V gene data show CDR1 as SGHDT and CDR2 as YYEEEE. CDR3: CASIDMAGRDTQYF. The CDR3 DNA reads TGTGCCAGCATAGACATGGCAGGGCGAGATACGCAGTATTTT. The full variable domain, with the rest looked up from reference TRBV5-6 and TRBJ2-3, is DAGVTQSPTHLIKTRGQQVTLRCSPKSGHDTVSWYQQALGQGPQFIFQYYEEEERQRGNFPDRFSGHQFPNYSSELNVNALLLGDSALYLCASIDMAGRDTQYFGPGTRLTVL.

This clonotype appeared many times. The CDR3 loop reads CASSLQGSYGYTF. CDR3 sequence (DNA): TGTGCCAGCAGTCTTCAGGGGTCCTATGGCTACACCTTC. The chain links TRBV7-2 to TRBJ1-2, with a weak D call TRBD1 (6 bases). V gave up 6 bases and J gave up 4 bases, with 12 bases separating them. The germline V gene has CDR1 SGHTA and CDR2 FQGNSA. The CDR3 sequence is 13 residues long.

This clonotype was detected only a few times. The chain links TRBV20-1 to TRBJ1-1; perhaps TRBD1 as D (5 bases). Per the germline V gene, CDR1 is DFQATT and CDR2 is SNEGSKA (reference sequence). This CDR3 is built from 11 residues. The V and J ends lost 6 bases and 6 bases respectively, with 11 bases between them. The CDR3: CSATRQPEAFF. In nucleotides, the CDR3 is TGCAGTGCCACTCGACAGCCTGAAGCTTTCTTT.

The chain uses TRBV12-3 or TRBV12-4 and TRBJ2-1; D gene unclear. Deletions cut 1 base from V and 3 bases from J, with 7 bases between. The CDR3 extends over 14 amino acids. This CDR3 is CASSLGVHYNEQFF. CDR3 nucleotides: TGTGCCAGCAGTTTAGGCGTGCACTACAATGAGCAGTTCTTC.

V is TRBV12-3 or TRBV12-4 and J is TRBJ1-1; 11 bases line up with TRBD1. CDR3 size: 12 residues. V was pared by 8 bases and J by 10 bases, with 6 bases of the junction left unmatched. CDR3 sequence reads: CASSSGTGGAFF. The CDR3 bases are TGTGCCAGCTCATCCGGGACAGGGGGAGCTTTCTTT.

This clonotype was observed a handful of times. The genes are TRBV20-1 and TRBJ1-1; maybe TRBD1 (5 bases). The CDR3 spans 17 residues. Germline V gives CDR1 DFQATT, CDR2 SNEGSKA (reference sequence). Trimming removed 3 bases from V and 0 bases from J, with 20 bases in between. The DNA of the CDR3 is TGCAGTGCTAGGGGAACAGGTTACCGAAATATGAACACTGAAGCTTTCTTT. This codes for CSARGTGYRNMNTEAFF.

The V and J genes are TRBV20-1 and TRBJ2-1; 8 bases map to TRBD1. Trimming at V came to 3 bases and at J to 7 bases, leaving 8 bases not matched to a gene. The CDR3 consists of 14 residues. Germline V gene lookup returns CDR1 DFQATT and CDR2 SNEGSKA (reference sequence). This chain's CDR3 is CSARKTGAPNEQFF. CDR3 DNA: TGCAGTGCTAGGAAGACAGGGGCTCCAAATGAGCAGTTCTTC.

The chain uses TRBV5-1 and TRBJ2-1; tentatively, D is TRBD1 or TRBD2 (5 bases each). The CDR3 sequence is 16 residues long. Looked up from germline, CDR1 is SGHRS and CDR2 is YFSETQ. Trimming shortened V by 3 bases and J by 6 bases, and 19 bases separated the two germline ends. Written as DNA, the CDR3 is TGCGCCAGCAGCTCGAATACCCCCGGGACGGGCAATGAGCAGTTCTTC. Residues: CASSSNTPGTGNEQFF.

A remark on this clonotype: One end of the junction does not line up with germline, which may come from a read error. The chain carries TRBV20-1 and TRBJ2-3; TRBD2 matches at 8 bases. CDR1 and CDR2 (germline): DFQATT, SNEGSKA (reference sequence). CDR3 length equals 18 residues. This CDR3 reads CCARDPSGGGGTTDTQYF. DNA of the CDR3: TGCTGTGCTAGAGATCCCTCCGGGGGCGGGGGGACCACAGATACGCAGTATTTT.

This clonotype was found a few times. The rearrangement uses TRBV9 and TRBJ2-3, with D unclear. The germline V gene has CDR1 SGDLS and CDR2 YYNGEE. The CDR3 extends over 14 amino acids. V lost 6 bases to trimming and J lost 0 bases, with 11 bases between them. DNA of the CDR3: TGTGCCAGCAATCTCCGAGTGAGCACAGATACGCAGTATTTT. It yields the protein CASNLRVSTDTQYF.

This clonotype was seen repeatedly, ten times or more. V and J are TRBV20-1 and TRBJ2-7; 8 bases line up with TRBD1. Germline values: CDR1 DFQATT, CDR2 SNEGSKA (reference sequence). V shed 5 bases, J shed 4 bases, and the junction held 7 bases outside the gene matches. This CDR3 is 13 amino acids long. Here the CDR3 DNA reads TGCAGTGCTGTCGCAGGGGGCCTATACGAGCAGTACTTC. Residues: CSAVAGGLYEQYF.

The V gene is TRBV4-3, the J gene TRBJ2-7, with D tentatively TRBD1 (6 bases). The CDR3 consists of 15 residues. The V gene lost 4 bases and the J gene lost 1 base, with 14 bases spanning the gap. Germline V gene lookup returns CDR1 LGHNA and CDR2 YSLEER. DNA of the CDR3: TGCGCCAGCAGCCTATTGGACAGTGCATCCTACGAGCAGTACTTC. Protein: CASSLLDSASYEQYF.

There are a few counts of this clonotype. The chain is built from TRBV5-1 and TRBJ1-1; weak D call: TRBD1 (5 bases). The CDR3 is made up of 14 amino acids. The V and J ends lost 1 base and 1 base respectively, with 8 bases between them. In germline, CDR1 is SGHRS, CDR2 YFSETQ. The CDR3 spells CASSLPGANTEAFF. CDR3 in DNA: TGCGCCAGCAGCTTGCCCGGGGCGAACACTGAAGCTTTCTTT.